The source of this T cell receptor (beta chain) is a study of identical twins. The CDR3 totals 16 residues. The J segment lost 5 bases and the V segment lost 5 bases, leaving 14 bases of the junction unmatched. Only healthy Caucasians were included as donors. TCRdb recomputed calls from the 5' RACE reads with MiXCR, one row per CDR3 protein. The sample lists approximately 190,000 distinct CDR3 sequences, more than 15% occurring once. Another study also made use of these data, one on T cells expressing NK-cell markers.

Sequenced sample: CD8+ T cells sorted from blood. The chain recombines TRBV12-3 or TRBV12-4 with TRBJ1-1; 7 bases line up with TRBD1. This TCR was recovered from a young woman in good health. The CDR3 nucleotides are TGTGCCAGCAGTCTCAGCCCCCTGACAGGGAAGACTGAAGCTTTCTTT. Translating gives CASSLSPLTGKTEAFF.